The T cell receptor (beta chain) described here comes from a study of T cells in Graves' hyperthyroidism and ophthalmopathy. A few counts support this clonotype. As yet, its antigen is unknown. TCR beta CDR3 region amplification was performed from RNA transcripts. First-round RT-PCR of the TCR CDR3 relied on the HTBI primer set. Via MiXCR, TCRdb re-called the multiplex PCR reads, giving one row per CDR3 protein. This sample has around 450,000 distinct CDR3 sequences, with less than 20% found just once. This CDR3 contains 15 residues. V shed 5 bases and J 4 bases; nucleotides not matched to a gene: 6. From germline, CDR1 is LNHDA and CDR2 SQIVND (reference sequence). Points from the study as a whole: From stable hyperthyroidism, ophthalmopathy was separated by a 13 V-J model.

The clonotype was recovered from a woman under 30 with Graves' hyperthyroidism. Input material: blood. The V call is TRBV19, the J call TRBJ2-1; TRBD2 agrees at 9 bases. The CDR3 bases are TGTGCCAGTAGTCTCCGACTAGCGGAGTACAATGAGCAGTTCTTC. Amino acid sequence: CASSLRLAEYNEQFF.